This T cell receptor beta chain emerged from a study of shared clonotypes between healthy human individuals. Per the germline V gene, CDR1 is GTSNPN and CDR2 is SVGIG (reference sequence). This CDR3 region has 16 residues. V lost 2 bases, J lost 3 bases, and 9 bases stayed unmatched. Data came from immunoSEQ multiplex PCR; TCRdb stores just in-frame clones and leaves some out. The sample carries 600,000 or so clones, approximately 95% recorded once. CD45RO-negative, CCR7-positively selected cells formed the naive CD8 fraction, excluding terminally differentiated effector memory CD45RA+ cells. Sequences were obtained from naive CD8+ T cells sorted from blood. This TCR derives from a woman aged 30 to 39 in good health. The chain joins TRBV30 to TRBJ2-2, with 7 bases that match TRBD2. The CDR3 here is CAWSSWEGPDTGELFF. CDR3 in DNA: TGTGCCTGGAGTTCGTGGGAGGGCCCTGACACCGGGGAGCTGTTTTTT.